This TCR beta chain is from a study of T cell responses to AZD1222 COVID-19 vaccine. General study results and limits: Dominant at 160-218 and 743-854, vaccine-associated CD4 TCRs also spanned spike. The number of AZD1222 recipients seropositive at baseline was only five or six. The sample set comprised mostly white British donors with more females, and clonal diversity was possibly underestimated.

Trimming stripped 4 bases from V and 5 bases from J, with 12 bases between. Germline loops: CDR1 SGHNT, CDR2 YYREEE (reference sequence). The CDR3 has 13 amino acids. As concerns this clone: No antigen is known for it.

Clones were sequenced by immunoSEQ multiplex PCR, and TCRdb holds only the in-frame ones, with some missing. The top ten hold around 0.58% of the sample, which has more than 250,000 clones, about 92% seen once. The source was peripheral blood, collected on day 0 of AZD1222 vaccination. The V and J genes are TRBV5-4 and TRBJ2-5, with no clear D. The receptor's source is an adult in good health. CDR3 in amino acids: CASSRALGETQYF. As DNA, the CDR3 is TGTGCCAGCAGCCGAGCTCTTGGGGAGACCCAGTACTTC.